Listed here are 27 T cell receptor beta chains from one sample, sequenced in a study of blood T cell repertoires in COVID-19. The method was immunoSEQ multiplex PCR; TCRdb's version includes in-frame clones alone and lacks a portion of them. Seen here are tens of thousands of clones, around 80% observed once, and the top ten hold roughly 13%. The sequenced sample consisted of peripheral blood. These receptors all come from a woman older than 75 with acute or convalescent COVID-19.

The V call is TRBV12-5, the J call TRBJ2-5, with D perhaps matching TRBD2 (6 bases). This CDR3 comprises 15 residues. In germline, CDR1 is LGHNT, CDR2 FRNRAP. V was trimmed by 7 bases and J by 1 base, leaving 16 bases between them. The CDR3 region is CASVRTGTSQETQYF. The CDR3 region has the DNA TGTGCTAGTGTTCGTACCGGGACTTCCCAAGAGACCCAGTACTTC.

The chain couples TRBV19 to TRBJ2-1, with 9 bases aligning to TRBD2. In germline, CDR1 is LNHDA, CDR2 SQIVND (reference sequence). This CDR3 has 17 amino acids. J was trimmed by 0 bases and V by 5 bases; bases with no gene match: 8. CDR3 nucleotide sequence: TGTGCCAGTAGTCCCGAAGCGGGAGGCCTCTCCTACAATGAGCAGTTCTTC. The encoded protein is CASSPEAGGLSYNEQFF.

The CDR3 loop is CASNWTGGLDNEQFF. CDR3 nucleotides: TGTGCCAGCAATTGGACAGGGGGCCTTGACAATGAGCAGTTCTTC. This chain links TRBV6-9 with TRBJ2-1, with TRBD1 matching over 11 bases. V shed 7 bases and J 5 bases; nucleotides not matched to a gene: 7. The CDR3 spans 15 residues. CDR1 is MNHGY and CDR2 is SVAAGI in the germline V gene.

This chain links TRBV28 with TRBJ2-7, with 10 bases identical to TRBD2. Germline trimming cut 10 bases from V and 6 bases from J; bases unmatched to any gene: 21. Looked up from germline, CDR1 is MDHEN and CDR2 is SYDVKM. The CDR3 extends over 17 amino acids. The CDR3 sequence: CATTRGLAGAGRGEQYF. The CDR3 bases are TGTGCCACCACGAGAGGTCTAGCGGGAGCGGGGCGAGGCGAGCAGTACTTC.

The gene calls are TRBV5-1 and TRBJ2-7, with 9 bases identical to TRBD1. Germline V gene sequence: CDR1 SGHRS, CDR2 YFSETQ. The V and J ends lost 2 bases and 2 bases, in that order; junction bases with no gene match: 5. This CDR3 has 15 amino acids. The CDR3, as DNA: TGCGCCAGCAGCTTCGGGACAGGGTTAGCCTACGAGCAGTACTTC. Its protein product is CASSFGTGLAYEQYF.

The chain has TRBV5-4 and TRBJ2-3; D gene uncertain. This CDR3 comprises 15 residues. Looked up from germline, CDR1 is SGHNT and CDR2 is YYREEE (reference sequence). The V end lost 0 bases, the J end lost 4 bases, and 12 bases lay between the germline ends. CDR3: CASSLAPRMSDTQYF. CDR3 nucleotide sequence: TGTGCCAGCAGCTTGGCCCCTAGGATGTCAGATACGCAGTATTTT.

J is TRBJ2-1 and V is TRBV5-4; 9 positions agree with TRBD2. CDR3 length: 15 amino acids. Unmatched junction bases numbered 5, after V lost 1 base and J lost 6 bases. Germline V gives CDR1 SGHNT, CDR2 YYREEE (reference sequence). The CDR3 reads CASSLKASGTNEQFF. CDR3 DNA: TGTGCCAGCAGCTTGAAGGCTAGCGGGACCAATGAGCAGTTCTTC.

The chain uses TRBV10-3 and TRBJ2-3, with a weak D call TRBD2 (6 bases). The germline gives CDR1 ENHRY, CDR2 SYGVKD. This CDR3 contains 14 residues. Trimming took off 2 bases at V and 1 base at J, with 7 bases between the two ends. The CDR3 coding sequence is TGTGCCATCAGTGAGCGCGGGGGCACAGATACGCAGTATTTT. Translated, it gives CAISERGGTDTQYF.

The V call is TRBV7-8, the J call TRBJ1-6; the match to TRBD1 covers 9 bases. CDR3 length equals 15 residues. The germline V gene encodes CDR1 SGHVS and CDR2 FQNEAQ. V dropped 3 bases and J dropped 8; count of bases not matched to a gene: 5. CDR3 in DNA: TGTGCCAGCAGCTTGCTCGGGACAGGGTATTCACCCCTCCACTTT. Translated: CASSLLGTGYSPLHF.

Only a few counts were recorded for this clone. The chain couples TRBV19 to TRBJ2-3; 8 positions agree with TRBD2. After removal of 5 bases from V and 3 bases from J, the junction contained 7 bases not matched to a gene. The germline gives CDR1 LNHDA, CDR2 SQIVND (reference sequence). This CDR3 region has 15 residues. The DNA of the CDR3 is TGTGCCAGTAGTCCCGGGACTAGACGGACAGATACGCAGTATTTT. Encoded protein: CASSPGTRRTDTQYF.

The rearrangement joins TRBV5-4 to TRBJ1-1; TRBD1 aligns across 7 bases. This CDR3 has 14 residues. Looked up from germline, CDR1 is SGHNT and CDR2 is YYREEE (reference sequence). Unmatched junction bases numbered 8, after V lost 2 bases and J lost 7 bases. DNA of the CDR3: TGTGCCAGCAGCTTACAGGGGAGGAAAGGTGAAGCTTTCTTT. Translation: CASSLQGRKGEAFF.

The rearrangement uses TRBV6-6 and TRBJ1-2, with 10 positions matching TRBD1. Germline V gene sequence: CDR1 MNHNY, CDR2 SVGAGI (reference sequence). The V gene end was trimmed by 5 bases and the J gene end by 6 bases; junction bases not matched to a gene: 15. This CDR3 has 17 residues. Written as DNA, the CDR3 is TGTGCCAGCAGTCCCCTAAGTCCCGGGACAGGGGCCCATGGCTACACCTTC. Its translation is CASSPLSPGTGAHGYTF.

The V call is TRBV2, the J call TRBJ1-2; 9 bases match TRBD1. Per the germline V gene, CDR1 is SNHLY and CDR2 is FYNNEI. V shed 5 bases, J shed 7 bases, and the junction held 14 bases outside the gene matches. This CDR3 is built from 16 residues. CDR3 sequence (DNA): TGTGCCAGCAGTAGCCACCCGACAGGGGGGATCAGTGGCTACACCTTC. Translation gives CASSSHPTGGISGYTF.

The chain recombines TRBV5-1 with TRBJ1-5, with 7 bases lining up with TRBD1. Trimming removed 0 bases from V and 3 bases from J; junction bases left unmatched: 3. Germline V lookup: CDR1 SGHRS, CDR2 YFSETQ. The CDR3 has 15 amino acids. The CDR3 reads CASSLAGTANQPQHF. The CDR3 DNA is TGCGCCAGCAGCTTGGCCGGGACAGCCAATCAGCCCCAGCATTTT. Supplemented by reference TRBV5-1 and TRBJ1-5, the full variable domain reads KAGVTQTPRYLIKTRGQQVTLSCSPISGHRSVSWYQQTPGQGLQFLFEYFSETQRNKGNFPGRFSGRQFSNSRSEMNVSTLELGDSALYLCASSLAGTANQPQHFGDGTRLSIL.

The V call is TRBV28, the J call TRBJ2-7; 13 bases line up with TRBD2. Germline CDR1 MDHEN, CDR2 SYDVKM. The CDR3 totals 16 residues. V lost 2 bases, J lost 3 bases, and 4 bases stayed unmatched. The CDR3 reads CASSLVGTSGIYEQYF. The DNA for the CDR3 is TGTGCCAGCAGTTTAGTTGGGACTAGCGGGATCTACGAGCAGTACTTC. Looking up the rest from reference TRBV28 and TRBJ2-7 gives the full variable domain: DVKVTQSSRYLVKRTGEKVFLECVQDMDHENMFWYRQDPGLGLRLIYFSYDVKMKEKGDIPEGYSVSREKKERFSLILESASTNQTSMYLCASSLVGTSGIYEQYFGPGTRLTVT.

This chain's CDR3 is CASSLGLAGRDGGTQYF. The DNA of the CDR3 is TGCGCCAGCAGCTTAGGACTAGCGGGAAGGGACGGGGGTACGCAGTATTTT. This rearrangement joins TRBV5-1 to TRBJ2-3, with TRBD2 identical over 12 bases. Germline CDR1 is SGHRS and CDR2 is YFSETQ. V lost 2 bases, J lost 8 bases, and 12 bases stayed unmatched. The CDR3 has 17 amino acids.

This chain joins TRBV28 and TRBJ1-1; the D is unclear. The CDR3 sequence is 20 residues long. V lost 5 bases, J lost 0 bases, and 28 bases lay in between. Per germline, CDR1 MDHEN and CDR2 SYDVKM. As DNA, the CDR3 is TGTGCCAGCAGTCGCCCCGGGGTCAGCCATTTCCTTCCCTTGAACACTGAAGCTTTCTTT. Translating gives CASSRPGVSHFLPLNTEAFF.

The chain employs TRBV7-6 and TRBJ2-2, with 7 bases aligning to TRBD1. Germline trimming cut 5 bases from V and 5 bases from J; bases unmatched to any gene: 8. Per germline, CDR1 SGHVS and CDR2 FNYEAQ. This CDR3 has 15 amino acids. CDR3 in DNA: TGTGCCAGCAGCCCTCGGACAGGCGGTACCGGGGAGCTGTTTTTT. Translation gives CASSPRTGGTGELFF.

The V call is TRBV27, the J call TRBJ2-2, with TRBD2 matching over 8 bases. CDR1 and CDR2 (germline): MNHEY, SMNVEV (reference sequence). V trimming: 6 bases; J trimming: 4 bases; junction bases outside the gene matches: 10. The CDR3 spans 16 residues. CDR3 region: CASRRTGGPGTGELFF. For the CDR3, the DNA is TGTGCCAGCAGACGAACGGGAGGGCCGGGCACCGGGGAGCTGTTTTTT.

This clone was observed a few times. The V call is TRBV7-2, the J call TRBJ1-2; weak D call: TRBD1 (6 bases). V was pared by 4 bases and J by 7 bases, with 19 bases between. The CDR3 runs 15 residues. CDR1 and CDR2 (germline): SGHTA, FQGNSA. The CDR3 loop is CASSSSRGALSGYTF. CDR3 in DNA: TGTGCCAGCAGCTCATCACGGGGGGCGCTCAGTGGCTACACCTTC. Together with reference TRBV7-2 and TRBJ1-2, the CDR3 gives the full variable domain: GAGVSQSPSNKVTEKGKDVELRCDPISGHTALYWYRQSLGQGLEFLIYFQGNSAPDKSGLPSDRFSAERTGGSVSTLTIQRTQQEDSAVYLCASSSSRGALSGYTFGSGTRLTVV.

The chain combines TRBV5-1 with TRBJ1-2; D is possibly TRBD1 (5 bases). The CDR3 consists of 17 residues. The ends were cut back, 2 bases at V and 2 bases at J, with 19 bases in the middle. CDR1 and CDR2 from the germline V gene are SGHRS and YFSETQ. The CDR3: CASSFRGSLLNNYGYTF. DNA for the CDR3: TGCGCCAGCAGCTTTAGGGGCTCACTTCTTAACAACTATGGCTACACCTTC.

This clone was picked up a small number of times. The chain has TRBV19 and TRBJ2-1; the match to TRBD2 covers 7 bases. V gave up 5 bases and J gave up 8 bases; unmatched junction bases: 9. The CDR3 totals 14 residues. Germline V gene lookup returns CDR1 LNHDA and CDR2 SQIVND (reference sequence). In nucleotides, the CDR3 is TGTGCCAGTAGTCCCCCTGGGGGGGGGTATGAGCAGTTCTTC. Amino acids: CASSPPGGGYEQFF.

The chain links TRBV29-1 to TRBJ1-1; TRBD1 matches 7 bases. Per the germline V gene, CDR1 is SQVTM and CDR2 is ANQGSEA. The CDR3 has 13 residues. V lost 3 bases, J lost 4 bases, and 5 bases stayed unmatched. The DNA of the CDR3 is TGCAGCGTTGAGAGGGGGCGCCTCACTGAAGCTTTCTTT. This encodes CSVERGRLTEAFF.

The CDR3, as DNA: TGTGCCACCAGCAGCGGGAGGGCAGGCACAGATACGCAGTATTTT. Translation gives CATSSGRAGTDTQYF. The rearrangement links TRBV15 to TRBJ2-3; 8 bases align to TRBD2. CDR3 length: 15 residues. V lost 3 bases to trimming and J lost 1 base; unmatched junction nucleotides: 3. Per the germline V gene, CDR1 is LNHNV and CDR2 is YYDKDF (reference sequence).

This clone was seen a few times. This chain joins TRBV27 and TRBJ2-2, with TRBD2 matching 8 bases. CDR3 length: 17 residues. CDR1 is MNHEY and CDR2 is SMNVEV in the germline V gene (reference sequence). The V and J ends lost 6 bases and 7 bases, in that order; junction bases with no gene match: 16. The DNA for the CDR3 is TGTGCCAGCAGCCTGCTAGCGGGCGGTTTGGGAGGCGGGGAGCTGTTTTTT. Translating it yields CASSLLAGGLGGGELFF.

The table lists this clone with a few counts. The J gene is TRBJ1-2, the V gene TRBV5-1; maybe TRBD1 (5 bases). Trimming pared 1 base from V and 1 base from J, leaving 8 bases between. Per germline, CDR1 SGHRS and CDR2 YFSETQ. The CDR3 spans 14 residues. This CDR3 reads CASSLTGGNYGYTF. The CDR3 bases are TGCGCCAGCAGCTTGACAGGCGGTAACTATGGCTACACCTTC. The entire variable domain, with the rest obtained from reference TRBV5-1 and TRBJ1-2, is as follows: KAGVTQTPRYLIKTRGQQVTLSCSPISGHRSVSWYQQTPGQGLQFLFEYFSETQRNKGNFPGRFSGRQFSNSRSEMNVSTLELGDSALYLCASSLTGGNYGYTFGSGTRLTVV.

This clone appeared many times. V and J are TRBV7-2 and TRBJ1-2; the match to TRBD1 covers 9 bases. Germline assignment: CDR1 SGHTA and CDR2 FQGNSA. With 3 bases clipped from V and 8 bases from J, the junction kept 13 bases outside the gene matches. The CDR3 is 16 amino acids. The CDR3: CASSFAAGTGQRGYTF. CDR3 bases: TGTGCCAGCAGCTTCGCAGCCGGGACAGGGCAAAGGGGCTACACCTTC.